A single sample is the source of the 5 T cell receptor beta chains below, sequenced in a study of blood T cell repertoires in COVID-19 (TCRdb year 2020). The library relied on the immunoSEQ multiplex PCR assay. TCRdb re-hosts the immuneACCESS table, in-frame sequences only. Its copies lack some clones; in the studies checked, an unresolved V gene accounts for under half of them, and the cause for the rest is not known. Recorded for this sample are approximately 170,000 clones; 80% to 90% of them occurred a single time. 10% to 11% of the sample comes from the top ten. Sequences were obtained from peripheral blood. The source of these receptors is a woman in her sixties with COVID-19, enrolled during active disease.

The CDR3 protein is CASSPRQGSFQETQYF. CDR3 bases: TGCGCCAGCAGCCCGAGACAGGGTTCGTTCCAAGAGACCCAGTACTTC. V is TRBV5-1 and J is TRBJ2-5, with 7 bases lining up with TRBD1. The CDR3 length is 16 residues. After removal of 4 bases from V and 1 base from J, the junction contained 10 bases not matched to a gene. CDR1 is SGHRS, CDR2 YFSETQ, per germline.

This clone has just one count. The rearrangement links TRBV18 to TRBJ2-1; D unresolved. The CDR3 covers 17 residues. The V and J ends lost 0 bases and 0 bases respectively, with 12 bases between them. Germline CDR1 reads KGHSH; CDR2 reads LQKENI. The CDR3, as DNA: TGTGCCAGCTCACCACCGAGCTCGCGGAGCTCCTACAATGAGCAGTTCTTC. It translates to CASSPPSSRSSYNEQFF.

The V call is TRBV30, the J call TRBJ1-5, with a possible D match to TRBD1 (5 bases). The length of the CDR3 is 14 residues. Germline CDR1 and CDR2: GTSNPN and SVGIG (reference sequence). The V and J ends lost 1 base and 0 bases respectively, with 7 bases between them. The CDR3 region is CAWSGQTSNQPQHF. The CDR3, as DNA: TGTGCCTGGAGTGGACAGACTAGCAATCAGCCCCAGCATTTT.

This clone has a single count. The chain uses TRBV5-1 and TRBJ1-2; no reliable D call. The V gene's germline CDR1 is SGHRS and CDR2 YFSETQ. The CDR3 sequence is 16 residues long. V was shortened by 3 bases and J by 0 bases, with 15 bases between the two germline ends. CDR3 amino acids: CASSSLRTGANYGYTF. The CDR3, as DNA: TGCGCCAGCAGCTCCCTCCGGACGGGAGCTAACTATGGCTACACCTTC.

The V call is TRBV6-5, the J call TRBJ2-7; D may be TRBD2 (5 bases). Trimming cost V 7 bases and J 4 bases, with 20 bases left between them. Germline CDR1 and CDR2: MNHEY and SVGAGI. The CDR3 runs 15 residues. DNA for the CDR3: TGTGCCAGCACCCCCTCTGGGGTTCCGGGGTACGAGCAGTACTTC. Translation gives CASTPSGVPGYEQYF.